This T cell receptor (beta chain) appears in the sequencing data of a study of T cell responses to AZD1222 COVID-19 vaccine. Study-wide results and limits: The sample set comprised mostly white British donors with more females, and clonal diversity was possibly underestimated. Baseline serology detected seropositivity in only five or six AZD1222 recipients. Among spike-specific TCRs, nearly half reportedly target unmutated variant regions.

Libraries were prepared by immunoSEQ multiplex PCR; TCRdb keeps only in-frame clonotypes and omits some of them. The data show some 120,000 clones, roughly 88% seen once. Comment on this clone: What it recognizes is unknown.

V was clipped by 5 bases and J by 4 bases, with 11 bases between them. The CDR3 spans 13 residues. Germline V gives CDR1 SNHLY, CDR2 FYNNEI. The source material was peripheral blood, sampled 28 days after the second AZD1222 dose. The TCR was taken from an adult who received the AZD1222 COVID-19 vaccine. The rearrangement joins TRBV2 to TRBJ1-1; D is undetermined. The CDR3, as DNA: TGTGCCAGCAGTACCGACATGGCCACTGAAGCTTTCTTT. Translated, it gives CASSTDMATEAFF.